This paragraph reports one TCR beta chain. Antigen specificity is unknown. The data were obtained in a study of CD8 T cells in ankylosing spondylitis. TCRdb processed the 5' RACE reads anew with MiXCR; each CDR3 protein has one entry. Counted here are some 140,000 distinct CDR3 sequences, 6% to 8% occurring once; the ten biggest clones make up over 10%. This CDR3 comprises 14 residues. Trimming removed 3 bases from V and 7 bases from J, with 12 bases in between. Germline values: CDR1 SGHTA, CDR2 FQGNSA. Study-level results: There was reportedly significant enrichment of clones that were disease-linked in matched ankylosing spondylitis synovial fluid. Certain motif variants had earlier been reported in reactive arthritis synovial fluid and blood. Relatively scarce in peripheral blood, disease-linked clones were CD8+. One TCR beta motif, made up of fewer than 10 highly homologous variants, appeared characteristic of ankylosing spondylitis blood.

The source is a female donor with ankylosing spondylitis or in good health (not recorded which). Sequencing was done on a sample of blood, either unsorted or a sorted T cell fraction (not recorded which). V gene TRBV7-2 combines with J gene TRBJ1-4; D is undetermined. In DNA, the CDR3 is TGTGCCAGCAGCTTCGTACCCGAATCTGAAAAACTGTTTTTT. It codes for CASSFVPESEKLFF. Full variable domain (remainder filled in from reference TRBV7-2 and TRBJ1-4): GAGVSQSPSNKVTEKGKDVELRCDPISGHTALYWYRQSLGQGLEFLIYFQGNSAPDKSGLPSDRFSAERTGGSVSTLTIQRTQQEDSAVYLCASSFVPESEKLFFGSGTQLSVL.